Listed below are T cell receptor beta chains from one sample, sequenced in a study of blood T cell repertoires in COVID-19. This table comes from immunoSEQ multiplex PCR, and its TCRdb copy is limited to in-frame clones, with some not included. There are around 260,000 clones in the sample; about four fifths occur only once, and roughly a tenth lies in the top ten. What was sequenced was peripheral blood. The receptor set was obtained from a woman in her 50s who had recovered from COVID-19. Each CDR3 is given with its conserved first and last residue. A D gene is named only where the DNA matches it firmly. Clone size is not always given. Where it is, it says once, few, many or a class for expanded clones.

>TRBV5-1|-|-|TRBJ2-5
CASSLARARETQYF
TGCGCCAGCAGCCTAGCGAGAGCCCGGGAGACCCAGTACTTC
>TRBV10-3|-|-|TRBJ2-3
CAISAERVADTQYF
TGTGCCATCAGTGCCGAACGGGTGGCAGATACGCAGTATTTT
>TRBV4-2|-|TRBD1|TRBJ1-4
CASSQDLEGGGEKLFF
TGTGCCAGCAGCCAAGATCTGGAAGGGGGCGGTGAAAAACTGTTTTTT
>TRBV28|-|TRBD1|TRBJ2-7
CASTATVQGQGNF
TGTGCCAGCACTGCTACCGTCCAGGGACAGGGAAACTTC
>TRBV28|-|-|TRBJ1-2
CASSPMDSRNYGYTF
TGTGCCAGCAGCCCGATGGACAGCCGCAACTATGGCTACACCTTC
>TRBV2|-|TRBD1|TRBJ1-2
CASSSGTATGYTF
TGTGCCAGCAGTTCCGGGACAGCTACGGGCTACACCTTC
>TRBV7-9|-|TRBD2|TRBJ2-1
CASSSSSGSSYNEQFF
TGTGCCAGCAGCTCCTCTAGCGGGTCTTCCTACAATGAGCAGTTCTTC
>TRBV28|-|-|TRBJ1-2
CASSGGNYGYTF
TGTGCCAGCAGTGGGGGGAACTATGGCTACACCTTC
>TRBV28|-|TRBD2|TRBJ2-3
CASDLAGASTDTQYF
TGTGCCAGCGATCTAGCGGGAGCTAGCACAGATACGCAGTATTTT
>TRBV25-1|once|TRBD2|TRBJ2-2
CASSEHTGGAGELFF
TGTGCCAGCAGTGAGCATACGGGGGGTGCCGGGGAGCTGTTTTTT
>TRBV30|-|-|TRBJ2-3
CAWSVEGGKTDTQYF
TGTGCCTGGAGCGTAGAGGGGGGGAAAACAGATACGCAGTATTTT
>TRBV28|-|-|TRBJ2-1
CASSFWANEQFF
TGTGCCAGCAGTTTTTGGGCGAATGAGCAGTTCTTC
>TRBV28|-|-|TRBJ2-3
CASRAGTTSTDTQYF
TGTGCCAGCAGGGCCGGGACAACGTCTACAGATACGCAGTATTTT
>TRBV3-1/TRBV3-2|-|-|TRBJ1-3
CASSNRGGDGNTIYF
TGTGCCAGCAGCAACCGGGGGGGTGACGGAAACACCATATATTTT
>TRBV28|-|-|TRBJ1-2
CASRLQAREGYTF
TGTGCCAGCAGACTACAGGCTAGAGAGGGCTACACCTTC
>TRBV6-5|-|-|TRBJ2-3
CASMVRGSASDTQYF
TGTGCCAGCATGGTCAGGGGATCGGCTTCAGATACGCAGTATTTT